This record concerns one T cell receptor beta chain sequence. The data originate from a study of blood T cell repertoires in COVID-19. The method was immunoSEQ multiplex PCR; TCRdb's version includes in-frame clones alone and lacks a portion of them. The data contain about 250,000 clones, more than 65% of them singletons. The receptor was isolated from a woman in her 40s with active or convalescent COVID-19. Sequencing was done on a sample of peripheral blood.

Written as DNA, the CDR3 is TGCGCCAGCAGCCTAACAGGGGCGAGGGATGGCTACACCTTC. This encodes CASSLTGARDGYTF. The gene calls are TRBV5-1 and TRBJ1-2; 7 nucleotides align to TRBD1. The germline V gene has CDR1 SGHRS and CDR2 YFSETQ. This CDR3 comprises 14 residues. Trimming at V came to 4 bases and at J to 6 bases, leaving 9 bases not matched to a gene.